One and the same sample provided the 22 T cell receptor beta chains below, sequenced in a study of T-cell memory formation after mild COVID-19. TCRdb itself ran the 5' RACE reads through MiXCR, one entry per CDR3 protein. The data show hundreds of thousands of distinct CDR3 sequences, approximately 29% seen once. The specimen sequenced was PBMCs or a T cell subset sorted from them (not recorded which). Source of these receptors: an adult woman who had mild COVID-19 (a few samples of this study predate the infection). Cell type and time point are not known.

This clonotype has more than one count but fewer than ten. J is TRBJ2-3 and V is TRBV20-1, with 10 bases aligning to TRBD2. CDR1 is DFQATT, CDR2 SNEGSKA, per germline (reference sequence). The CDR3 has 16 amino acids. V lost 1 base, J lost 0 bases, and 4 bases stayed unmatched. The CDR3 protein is CSARAASGRSTDTQYF. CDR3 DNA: TGCAGTGCTAGAGCTGCTAGCGGGAGAAGCACAGATACGCAGTATTTT.

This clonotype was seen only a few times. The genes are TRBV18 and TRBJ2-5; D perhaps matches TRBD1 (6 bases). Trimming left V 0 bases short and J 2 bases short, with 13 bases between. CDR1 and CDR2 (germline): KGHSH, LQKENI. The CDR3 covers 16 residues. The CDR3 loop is CASSPPLGTGQETQYF. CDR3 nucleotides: TGTGCCAGCTCACCACCGCTGGGAACAGGGCAAGAGACCCAGTACTTC.

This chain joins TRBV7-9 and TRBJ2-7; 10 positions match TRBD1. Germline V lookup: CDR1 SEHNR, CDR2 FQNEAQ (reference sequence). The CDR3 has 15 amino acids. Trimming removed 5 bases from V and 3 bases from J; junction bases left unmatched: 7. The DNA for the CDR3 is TGTGCCAGCAGCCCAAGACAGGGGGCTATCTACGAGCAGTACTTC. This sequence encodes CASSPRQGAIYEQYF.

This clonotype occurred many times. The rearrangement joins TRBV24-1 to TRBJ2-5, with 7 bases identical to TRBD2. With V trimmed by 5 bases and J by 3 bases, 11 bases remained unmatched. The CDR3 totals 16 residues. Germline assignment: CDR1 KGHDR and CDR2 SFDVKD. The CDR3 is CATSGGGRALEETQYF. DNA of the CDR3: TGTGCCACCAGTGGGGGTGGGAGGGCCCTAGAAGAGACCCAGTACTTC.

The CDR3: CASSPPGGANQPQHF. The CDR3 DNA reads as TGTGCCAGCTCACCACCTGGGGGGGCGAATCAGCCCCAGCATTTT. The genes are TRBV18 and TRBJ1-5, with D maybe TRBD1 (6 bases). The germline V gene encodes CDR1 KGHSH and CDR2 LQKENI. The V gene lost 0 bases and the J gene lost 4 bases, with 10 bases spanning the gap. The CDR3 contains 15 residues.

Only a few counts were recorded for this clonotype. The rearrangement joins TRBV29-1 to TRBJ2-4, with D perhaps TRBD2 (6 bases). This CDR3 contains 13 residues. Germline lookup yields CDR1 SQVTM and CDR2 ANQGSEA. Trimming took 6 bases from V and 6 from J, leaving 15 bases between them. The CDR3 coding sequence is TGCAGCGTCAGCGGGCCAATGACAAACATTCAGTACTTC. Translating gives CSVSGPMTNIQYF.

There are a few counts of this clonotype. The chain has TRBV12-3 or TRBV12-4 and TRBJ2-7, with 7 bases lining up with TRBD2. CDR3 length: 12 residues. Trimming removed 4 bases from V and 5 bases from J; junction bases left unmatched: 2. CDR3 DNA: TGTGCCAGCAGTTGGGGGGGAGACGAGCAGTACTTC. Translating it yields CASSWGGDEQYF.

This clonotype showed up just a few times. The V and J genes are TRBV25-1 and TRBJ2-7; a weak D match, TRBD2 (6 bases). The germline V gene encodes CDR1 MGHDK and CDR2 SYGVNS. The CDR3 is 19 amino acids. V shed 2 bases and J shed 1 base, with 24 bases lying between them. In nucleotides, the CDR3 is TGTGCCAGCAGTGAAAATGGGGGGTCCGGAGGGAGGAGTTCCTACGAGCAGTACTTC. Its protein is CASSENGGSGGRSSYEQYF.

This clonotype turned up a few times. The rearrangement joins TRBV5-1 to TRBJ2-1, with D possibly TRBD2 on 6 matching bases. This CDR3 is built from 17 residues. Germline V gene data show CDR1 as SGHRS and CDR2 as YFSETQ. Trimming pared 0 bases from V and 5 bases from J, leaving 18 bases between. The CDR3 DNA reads TGCGCCAGCAGCTTGGCAGGAGGCGGGAAATCGAACAATGAGCAGTTCTTC. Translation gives CASSLAGGGKSNNEQFF.

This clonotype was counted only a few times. The CDR3 nucleotides are TGTGCCAGCAGCTTAGGCGTACTAGAGGATGCGTACGAGCAGTACTTC. Its translation: CASSLGVLEDAYEQYF. The chain links TRBV7-2 to TRBJ2-7, with D possibly being TRBD2 (5 bases). The ends were cut back, 1 base at V and 4 bases at J, with 17 bases in the middle. The CDR3 runs to 16 residues. Germline assignment: CDR1 SGHTA and CDR2 FQGNSA.

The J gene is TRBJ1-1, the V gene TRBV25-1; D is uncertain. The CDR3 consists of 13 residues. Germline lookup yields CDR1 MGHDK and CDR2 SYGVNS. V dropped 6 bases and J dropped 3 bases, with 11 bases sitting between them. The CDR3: CASSQRTDTEAFF. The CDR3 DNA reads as TGTGCCAGCAGCCAAAGGACGGACACTGAAGCTTTCTTT. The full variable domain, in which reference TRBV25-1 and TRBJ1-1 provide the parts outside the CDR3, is EADIYQTPRYLVIGTGKKITLECSQTMGHDKMYWYQQDPGMELHLIHYSYGVNSTEKGDLSSESTVSRIRTEHFPLTLESARPSHTSQYLCASSQRTDTEAFFGQGTRLTVV.

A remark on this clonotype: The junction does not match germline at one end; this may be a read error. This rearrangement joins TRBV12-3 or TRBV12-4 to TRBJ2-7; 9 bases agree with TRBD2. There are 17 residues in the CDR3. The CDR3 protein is CAISPRGAGGPAVEQYF. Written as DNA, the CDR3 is TGTGCCATCAGTCCTCGGGGTGCGGGAGGGCCAGCTGTCGAGCAGTACTTC.

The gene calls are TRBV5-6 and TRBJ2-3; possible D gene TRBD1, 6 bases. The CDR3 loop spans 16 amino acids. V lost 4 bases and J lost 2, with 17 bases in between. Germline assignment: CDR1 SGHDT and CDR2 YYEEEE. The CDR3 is CASSPHPGQDTDTQYF. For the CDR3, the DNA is TGTGCCAGCAGCCCCCACCCGGGACAAGACACAGATACGCAGTATTTT.

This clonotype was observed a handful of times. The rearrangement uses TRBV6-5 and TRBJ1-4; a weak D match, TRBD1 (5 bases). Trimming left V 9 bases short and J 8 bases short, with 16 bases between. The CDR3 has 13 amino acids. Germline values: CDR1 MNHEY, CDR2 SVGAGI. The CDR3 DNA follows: TGTGCCAGTGCAGACCTCCCAGGGGAAAAACTGTTTTTT. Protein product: CASADLPGEKLFF.

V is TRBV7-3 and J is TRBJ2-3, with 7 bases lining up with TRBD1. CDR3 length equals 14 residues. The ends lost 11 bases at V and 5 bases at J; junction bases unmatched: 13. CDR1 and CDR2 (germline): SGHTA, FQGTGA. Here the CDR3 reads CARQTGTMEDTQYF. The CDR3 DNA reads TGTGCCCGTCAGACAGGGACGATGGAAGATACGCAGTATTTT.

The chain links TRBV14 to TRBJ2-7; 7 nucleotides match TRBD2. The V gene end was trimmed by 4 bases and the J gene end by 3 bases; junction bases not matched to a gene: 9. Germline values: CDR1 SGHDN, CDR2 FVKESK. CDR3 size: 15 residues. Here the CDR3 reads CASSRRNAGDYEQYF. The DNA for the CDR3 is TGTGCCAGCAGCCGACGTAACGCGGGGGACTACGAGCAGTACTTC.

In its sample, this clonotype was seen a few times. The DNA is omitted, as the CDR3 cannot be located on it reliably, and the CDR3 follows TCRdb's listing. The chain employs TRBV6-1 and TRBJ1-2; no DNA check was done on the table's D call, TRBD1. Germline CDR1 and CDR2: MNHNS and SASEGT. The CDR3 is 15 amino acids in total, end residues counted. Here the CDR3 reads CASSTSTGSVYGYTF.

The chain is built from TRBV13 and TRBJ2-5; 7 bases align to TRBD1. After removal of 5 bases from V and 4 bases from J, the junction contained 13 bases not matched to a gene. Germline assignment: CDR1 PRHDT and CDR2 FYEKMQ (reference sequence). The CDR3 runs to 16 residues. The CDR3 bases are TGTGCCAGCAGCCGAAGGACAGGTGGAGGAGGAGAGACCCAGTACTTC. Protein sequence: CASSRRTGGGGETQYF. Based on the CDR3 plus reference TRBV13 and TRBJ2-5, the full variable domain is AAGVIQSPRHLIKEKRETATLKCYPIPRHDTVYWYQQGPGQDPQFLISFYEKMQSDKGSIPDRFSAQQFSDYHSELNMSSLELGDSALYFCASSRRTGGGGETQYFGPGTRLLVL.

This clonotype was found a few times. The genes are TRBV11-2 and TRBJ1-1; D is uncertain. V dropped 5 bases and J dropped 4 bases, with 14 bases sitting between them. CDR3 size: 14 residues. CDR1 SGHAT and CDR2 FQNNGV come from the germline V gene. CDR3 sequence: CASSPNYAGTEAFF. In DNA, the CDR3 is TGTGCCAGCAGCCCGAATTACGCGGGCACTGAAGCTTTCTTT.

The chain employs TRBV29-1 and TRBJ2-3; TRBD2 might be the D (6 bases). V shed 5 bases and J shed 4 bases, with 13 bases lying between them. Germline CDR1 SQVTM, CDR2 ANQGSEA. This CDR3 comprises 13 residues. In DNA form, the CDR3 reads TGCAGCGTTCTGAAACCGGGGGCAGATACGCAGTATTTT. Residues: CSVLKPGADTQYF.

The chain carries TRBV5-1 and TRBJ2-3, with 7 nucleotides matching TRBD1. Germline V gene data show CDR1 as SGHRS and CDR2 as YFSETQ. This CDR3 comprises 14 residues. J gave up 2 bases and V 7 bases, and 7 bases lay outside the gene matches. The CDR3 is CASSQGEYTDTQYF. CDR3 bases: TGCGCCAGCTCGCAGGGGGAATACACAGATACGCAGTATTTT. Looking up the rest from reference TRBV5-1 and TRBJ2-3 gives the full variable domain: KAGVTQTPRYLIKTRGQQVTLSCSPISGHRSVSWYQQTPGQGLQFLFEYFSETQRNKGNFPGRFSGRQFSNSRSEMNVSTLELGDSALYLCASSQGEYTDTQYFGPGTRLTVL.

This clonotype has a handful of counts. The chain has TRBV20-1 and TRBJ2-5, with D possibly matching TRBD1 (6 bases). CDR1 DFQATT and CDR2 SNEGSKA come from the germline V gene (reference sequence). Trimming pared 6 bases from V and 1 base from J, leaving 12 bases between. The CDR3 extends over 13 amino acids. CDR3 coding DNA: TGCAGTGCCGACAGGTCCCCCCAAGAGACCCAGTACTTC. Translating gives CSADRSPQETQYF.